This T cell receptor (beta chain) was obtained from a study of immune evolution from preneoplasia to lung adenocarcinoma. Whole-study context: HLA loss of heterozygosity: under 7.5% AIS, 15% MIA, roughly 35% ADC, none AAH. Broader study findings: From normal lung to invasive adenocarcinoma, top clone frequencies appeared to decrease.

Regarding this clone: Its target is unknown.

The trim removed 1 base at V and 4 bases at J, leaving 6 bases unmatched. Germline lookup yields CDR1 SGHTA and CDR2 FQGTGA. The CDR3 totals 16 residues. Data came from immunoSEQ multiplex PCR; TCRdb stores just in-frame clones and leaves some out. The repertoire includes under 8,500 clones, under 90% of them detected once, and just over 8% sits in the top ten. The sample taken for sequencing was FFPE invasive lung adenocarcinoma tissue. The receptor was derived from a person between 50 and 60 years old with lung adenocarcinoma. J is TRBJ1-5 and V is TRBV7-3; 8 bases are shared with TRBD1. The CDR3 DNA sequence: TGTGCCAGCAGCTTAATTGGGACAGGCGGGAATCAGCCCCAGCATTTT. Its translation: CASSLIGTGGNQPQHF. Full variable domain (remainder filled in from reference TRBV7-3 and TRBJ1-5): GAGVSQTPSNKVTEKGKYVELRCDPISGHTALYWYRQSLGQGPEFLIYFQGTGAADDSGLPNDRFFAVRPEGSVSTLKIQRTERGDSAVYLCASSLIGTGGNQPQHFGDGTRLSIL.